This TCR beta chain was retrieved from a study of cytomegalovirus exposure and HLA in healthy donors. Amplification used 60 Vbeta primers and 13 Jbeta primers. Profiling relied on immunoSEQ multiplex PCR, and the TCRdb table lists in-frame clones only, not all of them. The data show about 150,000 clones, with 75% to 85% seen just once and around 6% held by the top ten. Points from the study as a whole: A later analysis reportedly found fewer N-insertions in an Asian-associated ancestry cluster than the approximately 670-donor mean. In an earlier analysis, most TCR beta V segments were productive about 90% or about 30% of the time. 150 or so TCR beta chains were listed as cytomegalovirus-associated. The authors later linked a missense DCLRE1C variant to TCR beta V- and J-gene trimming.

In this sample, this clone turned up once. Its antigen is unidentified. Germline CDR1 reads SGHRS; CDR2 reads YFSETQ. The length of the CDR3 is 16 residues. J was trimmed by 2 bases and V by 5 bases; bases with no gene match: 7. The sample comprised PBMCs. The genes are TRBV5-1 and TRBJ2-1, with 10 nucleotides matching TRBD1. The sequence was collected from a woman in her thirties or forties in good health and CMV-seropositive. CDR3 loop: CASRERTGGTYNEQFF. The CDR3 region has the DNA TGCGCCAGCAGAGAAAGGACAGGGGGAACCTACAATGAGCAGTTCTTC. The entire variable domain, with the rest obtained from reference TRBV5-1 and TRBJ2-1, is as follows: KAGVTQTPRYLIKTRGQQVTLSCSPISGHRSVSWYQQTPGQGLQFLFEYFSETQRNKGNFPGRFSGRQFSNSRSEMNVSTLELGDSALYLCASRERTGGTYNEQFFGPGTRLTVL.